These 18 T cell receptor beta chains came from one sample sequenced in a study of blood T cells in healthy people across ages (dated by TCRdb to 2015 to 2017). The library was made by 5' RACE. Reads for this sample came from an Illumina HiSeq 2500. A second PCR of roughly 6 to 11 cycles was run with a J-beta primer mix and a sample-barcoded 5' primer. The raw public reads went through TCRdb reprocessing: fastp at Q25, MiXCR clone calling, in-frame beta chains kept. A single entry per CDR3 protein holds the most common genes and DNA from its merged rows. The table for this sample lists about 970,000 distinct CDR3 sequences; 51% of them were counted only once. Jointly, the top ten make up about 21% of the sample. Sequencing input: blood. These receptors originate from a woman aged 60 to 75 in good health.

The chain carries TRBV20-1 and TRBJ2-1; 7 bases are shared with TRBD1. V lost 4 bases, J lost 0 bases, and 3 bases stayed unmatched. CDR1 is DFQATT and CDR2 is SNEGSKA in the germline V gene (reference sequence). The CDR3 is made up of 14 amino acids. The CDR3 is CSATGGRSYNEQFF. CDR3 in DNA: TGCAGTGCTACAGGGGGTCGCTCCTACAATGAGCAGTTCTTC.

The CDR3 region is CASSLNGGSVDTQYF. Here the CDR3 DNA reads TGTGCCAGCAGTTTGAACGGCGGGAGCGTAGATACGCAGTATTTT. The V call is TRBV12-3 or TRBV12-4, the J call TRBJ2-3; 7 nucleotides align to TRBD2. There are 15 residues in the CDR3. Unmatched junction bases numbered 8, after V lost 3 bases and J lost 5 bases.

V gene TRBV7-9 combines with J gene TRBJ2-1, with D possibly being TRBD2 (5 bases). CDR1 SEHNR and CDR2 FQNEAQ come from the germline V gene (reference sequence). V was pared by 3 bases and J by 5 bases, with 14 bases between. CDR3 length: 15 amino acids. CDR3 sequence (DNA): TGTGCCAGCAGCTTGGTGGGAGTAAGCGACAATGAGCAGTTCTTC. Translating it yields CASSLVGVSDNEQFF.

This sequence joins TRBV11-2 and TRBJ2-3, with 10 bases fitting TRBD2. The V gene end was trimmed by 6 bases and the J gene end by 6 bases; junction bases not matched to a gene: 9. CDR1 is SGHAT and CDR2 is FQNNGV in the germline V gene. The CDR3 is 15 amino acids. The CDR3: CASSRSSGRADTQYF. CDR3 DNA sequence: TGTGCCAGCAGTCGGTCCAGCGGGAGGGCCGATACGCAGTATTTT.

This clonotype came up a few times. The CDR3, as DNA: TGCGCCAGCAGCCAAGTGATTCGAGCGACGGCGACAGATACGCAGTATTTT. Translating it yields CASSQVIRATATDTQYF. J is TRBJ2-3 and V is TRBV4-1; D is unclear. This CDR3 region has 17 residues. Germline assignment: CDR1 MGHRA and CDR2 YSYEKL. The ends were cut back, 1 base at V and 3 bases at J, with 17 bases in the middle.

With respect to this clonotype: This may stem from a read error, because a much larger clone lies one nucleotide away. In DNA, the CDR3 is TGTGCCAGCAGCTTAGGGAGGGAAGAGACCCAGTTCTTC. This codes for CASSLGREETQFF. J is TRBJ2-5 and V is TRBV7-2, with D perhaps matching TRBD2 (6 bases). The J call may be faulty, since TRBJ2-1 better matches the DNA end. The CDR3 covers 13 residues. Germline V gene lookup returns CDR1 SGHTA and CDR2 FQGNSA.

To note about this clonotype: A much larger clone sits a single nucleotide away, making a read error possible. The gene calls are TRBV7-2 and TRBJ2-1; the D gene is possibly TRBD2 (6 bases). Trimming cost V 1 base and J 13 bases, with 20 bases left between them. The CDR3 runs 15 residues. Germline V gene sequence: CDR1 SGHTA, CDR2 FQGNSA. The chain's CDR3 is CASSLEGTFQETQFF. The CDR3 nucleotides are TGTGCCAGCAGCTTAGAAGGGACTTTTCAAGAGACCCAGTTCTTC.

The genes are TRBV28 and TRBJ2-1; unclear D gene. Deletions cut 3 bases from V and 7 bases from J, with 10 bases between. This CDR3 is 13 amino acids long. In germline, CDR1 is MDHEN, CDR2 SYDVKM. The CDR3 DNA reads as TGTGCCAGCAGTTTTTATAACGGGAATGAGCAGTTCTTC. Its protein product is CASSFYNGNEQFF.

The chain recombines TRBV7-9 with TRBJ1-2; 11 bases line up with TRBD1. V gave up 5 bases and J gave up 7 bases; unmatched junction bases: 6. The CDR3 is made up of 14 amino acids. Germline V gene lookup returns CDR1 SEHNR and CDR2 FQNEAQ (reference sequence). The CDR3 DNA follows: TGTGCCAGCAGCCGGACAGGGGGCACCCTTGGCTACACCTTC. This sequence encodes CASSRTGGTLGYTF.

This clonotype was seen many times. The chain is built from TRBV5-1 and TRBJ1-6; D not certain. Looked up from germline, CDR1 is SGHRS and CDR2 is YFSETQ. V lost 4 bases and J lost 7, with 15 bases in between. The CDR3 consists of 15 residues. The CDR3 nucleotides read TGCGCCAGCAGCAAGCTAGCAGGTGGAAATTCACCCCTCCACTTT. This sequence encodes CASSKLAGGNSPLHF.

V and J are TRBV12-3 or TRBV12-4 and TRBJ2-2; D uncertain. V gave up 6 bases and J gave up 3 bases, with 11 bases separating them. The CDR3 consists of 14 residues. Here the CDR3 DNA reads TGTGCCAGCAGCCTTAGATGGGACACCGGGGAGCTGTTTTTT. Protein: CASSLRWDTGELFF.

The chain has TRBV2 and TRBJ1-2; TRBD1 is a possible D gene (6 bases). Germline lookup yields CDR1 SNHLY and CDR2 FYNNEI. Trimming took off 3 bases at V and 8 bases at J, with 13 bases between the two ends. CDR3 length: 13 amino acids. CDR3 DNA: TGTGCCAGCAGTGAGCAGGGGATACGGGGCTACACCTTC. Amino acid sequence: CASSEQGIRGYTF.

This rearrangement joins TRBV12-3 or TRBV12-4 to TRBJ2-1; 9 bases line up with TRBD2. This CDR3 has 13 amino acids. Unmatched junction bases numbered 7, after V lost 6 bases and J lost 10 bases. The CDR3 DNA reads TGTGCCAGCAGGGCGGGACTAGCCCCCGAGCAGTTCTTC. Its translation is CASRAGLAPEQFF.

This clonotype was seen a handful of times. The V and J genes are TRBV10-2 and TRBJ2-1, with 16 bases lining up with TRBD2. Losses at the gene ends were 7 bases for V and 4 bases for J; bases not matched to a gene: 10. The CDR3 runs 18 residues. Germline assignment: CDR1 WSHSY and CDR2 SAAADI. In nucleotides, the CDR3 is TGCGCCAGCACTAGGCCGGGACTAGCGGGAGGGTTGTACAATGAGCAGTTCTTC. Protein sequence: CASTRPGLAGGLYNEQFF.

This clonotype appeared a few times. The rearrangement links TRBV29-1 to TRBJ2-5; D is ambiguous. The CDR3 contains 12 residues. The V end lost 4 bases, the J end lost 1 base, and 7 bases lay between the germline ends. Germline CDR1 reads SQVTM; CDR2 reads ANQGSEA. CDR3 sequence reads: CSVVYGQETQYF. CDR3 sequence (DNA): TGCAGCGTTGTTTACGGCCAAGAGACCCAGTACTTC.

This clonotype was observed a few times. The V gene is TRBV12-3 or TRBV12-4, the J gene TRBJ2-5; TRBD2 matches 8 bases. The CDR3 runs to 15 residues. The V and J ends lost 2 bases and 3 bases, in that order; junction bases with no gene match: 5. The CDR3 sequence is CASSLSGGRKETQYF. DNA for the CDR3: TGTGCCAGCAGTTTAAGCGGGGGCCGAAAAGAGACCCAGTACTTC.

This clonotype was seen a handful of times. V usage is TRBV18 and J usage is TRBJ1-6, with no clear D. V lost 6 bases, J lost 9 bases, and 15 bases lay in between. The CDR3 contains 14 residues. CDR1 is KGHSH and CDR2 is LQKENI in the germline V gene. This CDR3 reads CASSQGLERSPLHF. The CDR3 nucleotides are TGTGCCAGCTCGCAAGGACTAGAGCGTTCACCCCTCCACTTT. The whole variable domain, filled in from reference TRBV18 and TRBJ1-6, reads NAGVMQNPRHLVRRRGQEARLRCSPMKGHSHVYWYRQLPEEGLKFMVYLQKENIIDESGMPKERFSAEFPKEGPSILRIQQVVRGDSAAYFCASSQGLERSPLHFGNGTRLTVT.

The chain employs TRBV20-1 and TRBJ2-7; TRBD2 agrees at 10 bases. The CDR3 extends over 17 amino acids. V lost 6 bases to trimming and J lost 0 bases; unmatched junction nucleotides: 14. Looked up from germline, CDR1 is DFQATT and CDR2 is SNEGSKA (reference sequence). The CDR3 bases are TGCAGTGCAAGTACTACTAGCGGGAAAGTCTCCTCCTACGAGCAGTACTTC. Encoded protein: CSASTTSGKVSSYEQYF.